Listed here is a single T cell receptor beta chain. These data come from a study of blood T cell repertoires in COVID-19. Libraries were prepared by immunoSEQ multiplex PCR; TCRdb keeps only in-frame clonotypes and omits some of them. Of approximately 250,000 clones listed, approximately 88% are singletons. CDR1 is DFQATT and CDR2 is SNEGSKA in the germline V gene (reference sequence). V lost 3 bases to trimming and J lost 8 bases, with 14 bases between them. The CDR3 has 14 residues. Material: PBMCs or T cells enriched from blood (not recorded which). The origin of this receptor is a woman in her 40s with acute COVID-19. The chain carries TRBV20-1 and TRBJ1-6; D is perhaps TRBD1 (5 bases). Here the CDR3 DNA reads TGCAGTGCTAGTTCCGGGGGGATCGATTCACCCCTCCACTTT. Translation: CSASSGGIDSPLHF.